Shown below are 14 T cell receptor beta chains from a single sample sequenced in a study of blood T cell repertoires in COVID-19. Only in-frame clones appear in the TCRdb table, and some are missing; sequencing was by immunoSEQ multiplex PCR. The sample contains about 140,000 clones, 84% of which appear only once. Material: peripheral blood. These receptors were obtained from a woman older than 75 in a cohort sampled during active or convalescent COVID-19.

The chain uses TRBV5-1 and TRBJ2-7; TRBD1 agrees at 9 bases. The ends lost 3 bases at V and 3 bases at J; junction bases unmatched: 1. CDR1 is SGHRS, CDR2 YFSETQ, per germline. The CDR3 length is 13 residues. The CDR3: CASSWGQGYEQYF. DNA for the CDR3: TGCGCCAGCAGCTGGGGACAGGGCTACGAGCAGTACTTC.

This sequence joins TRBV7-9 and TRBJ1-2, with D possibly being TRBD1 (6 bases). The CDR3 is 12 residues long. Looked up from germline, CDR1 is SEHNR and CDR2 is FQNEAQ (reference sequence). The V and J ends lost 5 bases and 5 bases respectively, with 9 bases between them. CDR3 coding DNA: TGTGCCAGCAGCACAGGACAGTATGGCTACACCTTC. As protein: CASSTGQYGYTF.

This clone occurred once. This chain connects TRBV3-1 (or the pseudogene TRBV3-2) to TRBJ1-1, with D possibly being TRBD1 (6 bases). In germline, CDR1 is LGHDT, CDR2 YNNKEL (reference sequence). V lost 2 bases and J lost 3, with 10 bases in between. The CDR3 covers 14 residues. The CDR3 bases are TGTGCCAGCAGCCAATCCCCAGGGGACACTGAAGCTTTCTTT. This encodes CASSQSPGDTEAFF.

The chain links TRBV6-5 to TRBJ2-3; 9 bases line up with TRBD1. V lost 8 bases, J lost 0 bases, and 6 bases stayed unmatched. Germline CDR1 reads MNHEY; CDR2 reads SVGAGI. The CDR3 has 15 amino acids. The chain's CDR3 is CASSGQGTSTDTQYF. The CDR3 bases are TGTGCCAGCTCCGGACAGGGGACTAGCACAGATACGCAGTATTTT.

There are a few counts of this clone. V gene TRBV7-9 combines with J gene TRBJ1-2; 11 bases line up with TRBD1. The CDR3 is 15 amino acids. Germline CDR1 SEHNR, CDR2 FQNEAQ (reference sequence). V gave up 4 bases and J gave up 5 bases; unmatched junction bases: 6. The chain's CDR3 is CASSSGQGAWYGYTF. As DNA, the CDR3 is TGTGCCAGCAGCTCTGGACAGGGGGCATGGTATGGCTACACCTTC.

In regard to this clone: One end of the junction varies from germline; a read error may be responsible. V usage is TRBV2 and J usage is TRBJ2-1; TRBD2 agrees at 14 bases. Per the germline V gene, CDR1 is SNHLY and CDR2 is FYNNEI. The CDR3 runs 13 residues. CDR3 loop: CASTLTSGGAKLF. CDR3 coding DNA: TGTGCCAGCACCTTGACTAGCGGGGGGGCCAAACTCTTC.

The chain joins TRBV6-5 to TRBJ1-1, with D possibly matching TRBD1 (6 bases). The CDR3 runs to 14 residues. Trimming stripped 5 bases from V and 1 base from J, with 11 bases between. Germline V gene sequence: CDR1 MNHEY, CDR2 SVGAGI. The CDR3 is CASSQGFGNTEAFF. CDR3 bases: TGTGCCAGCAGTCAGGGGTTTGGGAACACTGAAGCTTTCTTT.

This chain links TRBV15 with TRBJ2-1, with 10 bases matching TRBD2. Germline V lookup: CDR1 LNHNV, CDR2 YYDKDF (reference sequence). V lost 1 base and J lost 0; bases outside the gene matches: 9. This CDR3 has 19 amino acids. The CDR3 reads CATSRGGLAALASYNEQFF. CDR3 bases: TGTGCCACCAGCAGAGGAGGACTAGCGGCTTTGGCCTCCTACAATGAGCAGTTCTTC.

The chain is built from TRBV5-1 and TRBJ1-4; D is possibly TRBD1 (6 bases). The V end was cut by 7 bases, the J end by 8 bases, with 18 bases between. CDR3 length: 14 amino acids. Germline V gene lookup returns CDR1 SGHRS and CDR2 YFSETQ. The CDR3 nucleotides read TGCGCCAGCCGAAGGACAGAGGGAGCCGAAAAACTGTTTTTT. Translation gives CASRRTEGAEKLFF. Using reference TRBV5-1 and TRBJ1-4 for the parts outside the CDR3, the full variable domain is KAGVTQTPRYLIKTRGQQVTLSCSPISGHRSVSWYQQTPGQGLQFLFEYFSETQRNKGNFPGRFSGRQFSNSRSEMNVSTLELGDSALYLCASRRTEGAEKLFFGSGTQLSVL.

The rearrangement joins TRBV4-1 to TRBJ1-4, with D possibly being TRBD1 (6 bases). CDR1 and CDR2 from the germline V gene are MGHRA and YSYEKL. The CDR3 covers 15 residues. With 4 bases removed from V and 7 bases from J, the gap between germline ends came to 16 bases. CDR3 sequence reads: CASSLLRGGGEKLFF. CDR3 DNA sequence: TGCGCCAGCAGCCTGCTAAGGGGAGGGGGTGAAAAACTGTTTTTT.

The chain employs TRBV6-2 or TRBV6-3 and TRBJ2-3; TRBD2 agrees at 11 bases. Trimming at V came to 6 bases and at J to 6 bases, leaving 5 bases not matched to a gene. CDR1 MNHEY and CDR2 SVGEGT come from the germline V gene. The length of the CDR3 is 14 residues. The DNA for the CDR3 is TGTGCCAGCAGCCCAATAGCGGGGGGGGATACGCAGTATTTT. Translated: CASSPIAGGDTQYF.

The J gene is TRBJ2-5, the V gene TRBV2; TRBD1 is a possible D gene (5 bases). The V end lost 4 bases, the J end lost 5 bases, and 17 bases lay between the germline ends. This CDR3 contains 15 residues. Germline loops: CDR1 SNHLY, CDR2 FYNNEI. The CDR3 coding sequence is TGTGCCAGCAGTGTGGGGCTGGTTGCGTGGGAGACCCAGTACTTC. Protein sequence: CASSVGLVAWETQYF.

This CDR3 reads CAWSLNRGGAGYEQYF. CDR3 DNA sequence: TGTGCCTGGAGTTTGAACAGGGGGGGAGCTGGCTACGAGCAGTACTTC. This chain joins TRBV30 and TRBJ2-7, with a possible D match to TRBD1 (8 bases). CDR3 size: 16 residues. Germline assignment: CDR1 GTSNPN and CDR2 SVGIG (reference sequence). Trimming removed 2 bases from V and 3 bases from J, with 20 bases in between.

The chain carries TRBV18 and TRBJ2-3, with 10 bases matching TRBD2. The CDR3 runs to 15 residues. Germline CDR1 reads KGHSH; CDR2 reads LQKENI. The J segment lost 4 bases and the V segment lost 6 bases, leaving 7 bases of the junction unmatched. The CDR3 nucleotides are TGTGCCAGCTCGCCCGGGACTAGCGCCCCAGATACGCAGTATTTT. Its translation is CASSPGTSAPDTQYF.